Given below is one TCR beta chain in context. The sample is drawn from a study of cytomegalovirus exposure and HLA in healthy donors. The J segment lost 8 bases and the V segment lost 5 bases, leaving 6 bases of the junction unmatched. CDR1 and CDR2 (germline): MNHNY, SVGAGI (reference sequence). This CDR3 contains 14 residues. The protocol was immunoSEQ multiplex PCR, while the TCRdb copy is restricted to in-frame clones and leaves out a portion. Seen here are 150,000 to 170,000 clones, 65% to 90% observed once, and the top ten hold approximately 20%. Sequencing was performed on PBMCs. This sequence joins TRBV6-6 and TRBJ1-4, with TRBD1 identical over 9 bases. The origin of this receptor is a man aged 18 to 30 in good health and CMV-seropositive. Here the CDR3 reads CASSHTGTGEKLFF. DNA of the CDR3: TGTGCCAGCAGTCATACCGGGACAGGGGAAAAACTGTTTTTT.